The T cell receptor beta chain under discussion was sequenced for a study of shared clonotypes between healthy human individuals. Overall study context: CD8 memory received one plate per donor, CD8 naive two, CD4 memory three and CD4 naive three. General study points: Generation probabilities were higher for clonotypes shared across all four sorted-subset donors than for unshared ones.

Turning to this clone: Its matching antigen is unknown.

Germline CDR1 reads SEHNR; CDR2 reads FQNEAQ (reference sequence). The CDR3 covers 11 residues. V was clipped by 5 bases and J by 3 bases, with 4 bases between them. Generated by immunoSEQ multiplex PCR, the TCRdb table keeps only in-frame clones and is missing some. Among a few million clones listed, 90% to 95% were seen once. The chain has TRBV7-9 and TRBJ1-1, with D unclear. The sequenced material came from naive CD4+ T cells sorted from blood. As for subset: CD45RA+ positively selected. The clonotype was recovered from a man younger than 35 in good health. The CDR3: CASSVYTEAFF. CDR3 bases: TGTGCCAGCAGCGTATACACTGAAGCTTTCTTT.